Sequencing of this T cell receptor (beta chain) was carried out in a study of blood T cell repertoires in COVID-19. Trimming removed 1 base at V and 3 bases at J, with 9 bases between. Germline CDR1 SGHTA, CDR2 FQGNSA. This CDR3 region has 15 residues. Method: immunoSEQ multiplex PCR; TCRdb's copy keeps in-frame clones and lacks some. The sample shows about 220,000 clones, 70% to 90% of them seen only once. The clonotype was recovered from a woman between 45 and 65 years old with acute COVID-19. Sequenced material: PBMCs or T cells enriched from blood (not recorded which). The V gene is TRBV7-2, the J gene TRBJ1-4, with no clear D. The CDR3 nucleotides read TGTGCCAGCAGCTTAGGGGCGAATGCTAATGAAAAACTGTTTTTT. Protein: CASSLGANANEKLFF.